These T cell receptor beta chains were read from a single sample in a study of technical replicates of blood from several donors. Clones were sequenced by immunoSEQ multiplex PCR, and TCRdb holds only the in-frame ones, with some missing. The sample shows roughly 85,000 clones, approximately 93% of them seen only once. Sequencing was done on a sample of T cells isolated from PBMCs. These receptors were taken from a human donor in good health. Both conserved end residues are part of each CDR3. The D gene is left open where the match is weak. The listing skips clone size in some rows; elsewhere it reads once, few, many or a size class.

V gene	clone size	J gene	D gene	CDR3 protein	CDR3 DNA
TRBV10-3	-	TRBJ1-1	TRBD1	CAIRAGGEAFF	TGTGCCATCAGGGCAGGGGGGGAAGCTTTCTTT
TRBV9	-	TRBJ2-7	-	CASSPTGSPRYEQYF	TGTGCCAGCAGCCCCACCGGGAGCCCCCGCTACGAGCAGTACTTC
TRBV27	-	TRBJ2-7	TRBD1	CASSLWGQGARNEQYF	TGTGCCAGCAGTTTATGGGGTCAGGGGGCTAGGAACGAGCAGTACTTC
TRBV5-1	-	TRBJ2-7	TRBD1	CASSLGQGPYEQYF	TGCGCCAGCAGCTTAGGACAGGGGCCCTACGAGCAGTACTTC
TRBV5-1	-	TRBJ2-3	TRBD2	CASRLLAVETDTQYF	TGCGCCAGCAGGCTGCTAGCGGTGGAAACAGATACGCAGTATTTT
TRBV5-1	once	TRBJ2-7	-	CASSFDPGTKYEQYF	TGCGCCAGCAGCTTCGACCCCGGGACAAAATACGAGCAGTACTTC
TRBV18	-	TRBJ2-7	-	CASSPIGGFFYEQYF	TGTGCCAGCTCACCTATCGGGGGATTCTTCTACGAGCAGTACTTC
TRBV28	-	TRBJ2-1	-	CASGPGTWGRGQFF	TGTGCCAGCGGTCCCGGGACATGGGGACGGGGGCAGTTCTTC
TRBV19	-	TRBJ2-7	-	CASSIRGAGREQYF	TGTGCCAGTAGTATCAGAGGTGCGGGTCGCGAGCAGTACTTC
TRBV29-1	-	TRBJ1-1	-	CSVEGATEAFF	TGCAGCGTTGAAGGGGCCACTGAAGCTTTCTTT
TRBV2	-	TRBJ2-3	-	CAIVGGDTDTQYF	TGTGCCATCGTGGGGGGTGACACAGATACGCAGTATTTT
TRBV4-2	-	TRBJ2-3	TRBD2	CASSLVAQREGTDTQYF	TGTGCCAGCAGCCTTGTGGCCCAGCGGGAGGGAACAGATACGCAGTATTTT
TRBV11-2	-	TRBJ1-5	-	CASSDDRNQPQHF	TGTGCCAGCAGCGACGACAGAAATCAGCCCCAGCATTTT
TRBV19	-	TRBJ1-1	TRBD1	CASSPKDRGNTEAFF	TGTGCCAGTAGTCCTAAAGACAGGGGGAACACTGAAGCTTTCTTT
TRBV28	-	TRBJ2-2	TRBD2	CASSLQDRGLAGNLGELFF	TGTGCCAGCAGTTTACAGGATAGGGGACTAGCGGGGAATCTCGGGGAGCTGTTTTTT